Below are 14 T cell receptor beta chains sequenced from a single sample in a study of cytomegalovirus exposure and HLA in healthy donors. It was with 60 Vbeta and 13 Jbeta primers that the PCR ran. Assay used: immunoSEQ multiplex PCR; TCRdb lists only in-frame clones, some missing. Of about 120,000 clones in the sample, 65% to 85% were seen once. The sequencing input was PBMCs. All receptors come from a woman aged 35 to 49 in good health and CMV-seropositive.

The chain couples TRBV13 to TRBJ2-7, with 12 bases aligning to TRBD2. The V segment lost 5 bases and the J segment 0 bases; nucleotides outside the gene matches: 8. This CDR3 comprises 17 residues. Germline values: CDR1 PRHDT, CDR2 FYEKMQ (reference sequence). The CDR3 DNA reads TGTGCCAGCAGCCACGGGACTAGCGGGCAGAGCTCCTACGAGCAGTACTTC. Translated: CASSHGTSGQSSYEQYF.

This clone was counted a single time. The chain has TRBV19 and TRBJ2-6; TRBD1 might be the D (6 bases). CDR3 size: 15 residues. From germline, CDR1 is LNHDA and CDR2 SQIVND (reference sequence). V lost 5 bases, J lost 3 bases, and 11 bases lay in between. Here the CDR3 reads CASSLQGFGANVLTF. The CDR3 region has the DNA TGTGCCAGTAGTCTACAGGGATTTGGGGCCAACGTCCTGACTTTC.

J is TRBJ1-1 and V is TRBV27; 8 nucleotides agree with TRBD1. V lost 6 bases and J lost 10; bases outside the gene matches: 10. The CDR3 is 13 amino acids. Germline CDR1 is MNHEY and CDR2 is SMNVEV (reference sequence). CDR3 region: CASSQGDRRSAFF. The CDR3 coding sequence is TGTGCCAGCAGCCAAGGGGACAGGAGATCAGCTTTCTTT.

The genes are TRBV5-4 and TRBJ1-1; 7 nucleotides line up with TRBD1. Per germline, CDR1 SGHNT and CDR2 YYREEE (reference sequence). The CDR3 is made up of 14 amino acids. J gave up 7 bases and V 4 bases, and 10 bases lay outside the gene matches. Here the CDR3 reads CASSPGTVYGEAFF. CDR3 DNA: TGTGCCAGCAGCCCAGGGACAGTTTACGGTGAAGCTTTCTTT.

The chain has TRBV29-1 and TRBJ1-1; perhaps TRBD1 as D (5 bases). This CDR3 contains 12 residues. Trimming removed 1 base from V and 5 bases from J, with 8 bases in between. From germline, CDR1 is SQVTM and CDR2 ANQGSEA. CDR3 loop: CSVEGRGTEAFF. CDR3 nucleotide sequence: TGCAGCGTTGAAGGTCGGGGGACTGAAGCTTTCTTT.

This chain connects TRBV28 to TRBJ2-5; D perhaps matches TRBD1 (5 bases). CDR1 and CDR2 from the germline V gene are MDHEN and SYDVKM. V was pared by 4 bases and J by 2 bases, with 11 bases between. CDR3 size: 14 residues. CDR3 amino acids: CASSSPDRQETQYF. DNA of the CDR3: TGTGCCAGCAGTTCCCCCGACAGACAAGAGACCCAGTACTTC.

The CDR3 spells CSAQEGRETQYF. Here the CDR3 DNA reads TGCAGCGCTCAAGAGGGGAGGGAGACCCAGTACTTC. The chain is built from TRBV29-1 and TRBJ2-5; D is possibly TRBD2 (6 bases). V was trimmed by 7 bases and J by 5 bases, leaving 14 bases between them. The germline V gene encodes CDR1 SQVTM and CDR2 ANQGSEA. This CDR3 is 12 amino acids long.

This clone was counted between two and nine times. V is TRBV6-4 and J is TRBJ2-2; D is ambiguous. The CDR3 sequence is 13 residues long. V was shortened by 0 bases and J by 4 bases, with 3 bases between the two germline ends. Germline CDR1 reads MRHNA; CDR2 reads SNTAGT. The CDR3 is CASSDSSTGELFF. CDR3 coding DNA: TGTGCCAGCAGTGACTCGAGCACCGGGGAGCTGTTTTTT.

The CDR3 nucleotides read TGTGCCAGCAGCCCGGGACTAGCGGGGGGACCTTCCTACGAGCAGTACTTC. Its translation is CASSPGLAGGPSYEQYF. The chain has TRBV7-9 and TRBJ2-7, with 15 bases identical to TRBD2. Trimming took 5 bases from V and 1 from J; bases not matched to a gene: 6. This CDR3 region has 17 residues. Germline CDR1 SEHNR, CDR2 FQNEAQ (reference sequence).

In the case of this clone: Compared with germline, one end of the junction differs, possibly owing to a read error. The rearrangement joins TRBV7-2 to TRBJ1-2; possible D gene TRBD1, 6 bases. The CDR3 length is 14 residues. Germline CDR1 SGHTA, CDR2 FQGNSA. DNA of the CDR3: TGTGCCGGCAGCAGGGGTCTAGACCTCTATGGCTACACCTTC. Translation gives CAGSRGLDLYGYTF.

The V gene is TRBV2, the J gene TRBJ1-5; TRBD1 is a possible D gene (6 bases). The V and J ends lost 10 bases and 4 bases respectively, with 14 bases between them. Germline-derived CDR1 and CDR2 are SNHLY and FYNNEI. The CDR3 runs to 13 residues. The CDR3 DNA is TGTGCCACCATACAGGGTCTTAATCAGCCCCAGCATTTT. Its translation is CATIQGLNQPQHF.

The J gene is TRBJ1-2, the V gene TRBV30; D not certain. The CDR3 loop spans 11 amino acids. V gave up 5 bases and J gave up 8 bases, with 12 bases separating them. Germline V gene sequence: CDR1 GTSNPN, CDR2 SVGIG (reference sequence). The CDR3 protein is CAWGPGEGYTF. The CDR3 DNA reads TGTGCCTGGGGCCCCGGGGAAGGCTACACCTTC. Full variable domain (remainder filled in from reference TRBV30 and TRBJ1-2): SQTIHQWPATLVQPVGSPLSLECTVEGTSNPNLYWYRQAAGRGLQLLFYSVGIGQISSEVPQNLSASRPQDRQFILSSKKLLLSDSGFYLCAWGPGEGYTFGSGTRLTVV.

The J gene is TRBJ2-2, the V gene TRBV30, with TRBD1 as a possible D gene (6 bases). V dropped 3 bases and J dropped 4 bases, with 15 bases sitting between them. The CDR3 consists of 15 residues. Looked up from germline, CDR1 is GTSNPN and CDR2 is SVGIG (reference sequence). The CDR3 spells CAWSLTTGSTGELFF. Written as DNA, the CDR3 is TGTGCCTGGAGCCTAACTACAGGGTCCACCGGGGAGCTGTTTTTT.

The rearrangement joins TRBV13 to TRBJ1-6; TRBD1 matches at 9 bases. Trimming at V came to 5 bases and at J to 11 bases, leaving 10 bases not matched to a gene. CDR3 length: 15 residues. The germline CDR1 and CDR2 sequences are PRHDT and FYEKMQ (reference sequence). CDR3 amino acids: CASSGTGTGTTPLHF. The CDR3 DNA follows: TGTGCCAGCAGCGGAACCGGGACAGGGACTACACCCCTCCACTTT.